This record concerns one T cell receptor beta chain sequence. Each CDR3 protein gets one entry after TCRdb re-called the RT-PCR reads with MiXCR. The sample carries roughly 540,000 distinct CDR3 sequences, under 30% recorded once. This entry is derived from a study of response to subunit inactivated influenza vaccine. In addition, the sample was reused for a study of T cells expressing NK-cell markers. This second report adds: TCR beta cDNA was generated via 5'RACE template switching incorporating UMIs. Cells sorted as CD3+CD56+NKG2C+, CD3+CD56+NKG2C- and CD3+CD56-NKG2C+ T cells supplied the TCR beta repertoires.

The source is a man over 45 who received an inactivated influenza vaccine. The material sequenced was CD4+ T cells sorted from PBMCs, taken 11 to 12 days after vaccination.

CDR3: CASSITGTLPYGYTF. As DNA, the CDR3 is TGTGCCAGCAGTATCACCGGGACACTACCTTATGGCTACACCTTC. The chain employs TRBV28 and TRBJ1-2; D is possibly TRBD1 (6 bases). Trimming took 5 bases from V and 5 from J, leaving 18 bases between them. The CDR3 contains 15 residues. CDR1 is MDHEN, CDR2 SYDVKM, per germline.